These 25 T cell receptor beta chains came from one sample sequenced in a study of T-cell reconstitution after alpha-beta-depleted transplantation in children. This sample's TCRbeta library carried unique molecular identifier barcodes. TCRdb fed the PCR reads into MiXCR, producing one record per CDR3 protein. The sample yields under 250,000 distinct CDR3 sequences, more than 15% seen once. This specimen was PBMCs, mostly from graft donor cells, taken 360 days after TCRalphabeta/CD19-depleted stem cell transplant. The receptors shown here come from a male patient aged 2 to 9 who had a stem cell transplant for acute lymphoblastic leukemia, so the T cells may come from the graft donor.

Comments on this clonotype: The junction and the germline gene differ at one end; a read error may be behind it. The V and J genes are TRBV20-1 and TRBJ2-1, with D hard to call. This CDR3 region has 15 residues. Germline-derived CDR1 and CDR2 are DFQATT and SNEGSKA (reference sequence). The chain's CDR3 is CCARSGASSYNEQFF. Here the CDR3 DNA reads TGCTGTGCTCGAAGTGGAGCGAGCTCCTACAATGAGCAGTTCTTC.

This chain links TRBV12-3 or TRBV12-4 with TRBJ2-1, with 7 bases lining up with TRBD2. This CDR3 has 14 residues. J lost 12 bases, V lost 5 bases, and 13 bases had no gene match. The CDR3 spells CASSLSLSGRAQFF. In DNA form, the CDR3 reads TGTGCCAGCAGTCTATCTCTTAGCGGGCGTGCGCAGTTCTTC.

This rearrangement joins TRBV19 to TRBJ1-1, with 10 bases fitting TRBD1. With 5 bases clipped from V and 4 bases from J, the junction kept 4 bases outside the gene matches. Germline lookup yields CDR1 LNHDA and CDR2 SQIVND (reference sequence). This CDR3 contains 14 residues. DNA for the CDR3: TGTGCCAGTAGTGGACAGGGGGTCGGCACTGAAGCTTTCTTT. Amino acids: CASSGQGVGTEAFF.

With respect to this clonotype: A much larger clonotype is one base distant, so this may be a read error. CDR3 protein: CASRTRQGSTDTQYF. CDR3 in DNA: TGCGCCAGCCGCACCCGACAGGGAAGCACAGATACGCAGTATTTT. This chain connects TRBV4-3 to TRBJ2-3, with TRBD1 matching 7 bases. CDR1 is LGHNA, CDR2 YSLEER, per germline. This CDR3 contains 15 residues. With 8 bases clipped from V and 0 bases from J, the junction kept 8 bases outside the gene matches.

This clonotype showed up many times. This chain uses TRBV5-1 with TRBJ2-7; D may match TRBD1 or TRBD2 (5 bases each). The V end lost 6 bases, the J end lost 4 bases, and 29 bases lay between the germline ends. CDR3 length: 18 residues. The germline V gene encodes CDR1 SGHRS and CDR2 YFSETQ. CDR3 sequence (DNA): TGCGCCAGCACCGCCTACACCGTAACCAGGGAGAGCAAGTACGAGCAGTACTTC. It yields the protein CASTAYTVTRESKYEQYF.

This clonotype was counted many times. The J gene is TRBJ2-5, the V gene TRBV12-3 or TRBV12-4, with D unresolved. This CDR3 contains 14 residues. V shed 2 bases and J shed 1 base, with 8 bases lying between them. In DNA form, the CDR3 reads TGTGCCAGCAGTTTAAACAGAGGCCAAGAGACCCAGTACTTC. Translation gives CASSLNRGQETQYF.

The chain uses TRBV4-1 and TRBJ1-2; D gene ambiguous. The germline V gene encodes CDR1 MGHRA and CDR2 YSYEKL. This CDR3 has 13 amino acids. Trimming cost V 5 bases and J 4 bases, with 11 bases left between them. The CDR3 DNA follows: TGCGCCAGCAGCATAGGACTGGGCTATGGCTACACCTTC. This encodes CASSIGLGYGYTF.

This clonotype was detected only a few times. This chain links TRBV13 with TRBJ2-1; D not resolved. The CDR3 runs to 13 residues. Germline V CDR1 and CDR2: PRHDT, FYEKMQ (reference sequence). Trimming removed 5 bases from V and 7 bases from J, with 12 bases in between. This CDR3 reads CASSPPQWNEQFF. In DNA form, the CDR3 reads TGTGCCAGCAGCCCGCCCCAATGGAATGAGCAGTTCTTC.

V usage is TRBV6-1 and J usage is TRBJ2-7; D possibly matches TRBD1 or TRBD2 (5 bases each). V gave up 4 bases and J gave up 3 bases, with 16 bases separating them. The CDR3 length is 15 residues. CDR1 and CDR2 from the germline V gene are MNHNS and SASEGT. Written as DNA, the CDR3 is TGTGCCAGCAGTGCGCCCCAGGGAGAAAGCTACGAGCAGTACTTC. Translated, it gives CASSAPQGESYEQYF.

The genes are TRBV20-1 and TRBJ1-1, with 7 bases that match TRBD1. Per the germline V gene, CDR1 is DFQATT and CDR2 is SNEGSKA (reference sequence). There are 18 residues in the CDR3. Germline trimming cut 7 bases from V and 3 bases from J; bases unmatched to any gene: 23. The CDR3 loop is CSVIPSNRGRGVDTEAFF. The CDR3 bases are TGCAGTGTAATCCCGTCAAACAGGGGTAGGGGCGTGGACACTGAAGCTTTCTTT.

The chain joins TRBV6-5 to TRBJ2-3; D gene unclear. This CDR3 is 17 amino acids long. The ends were cut back, 2 bases at V and 2 bases at J, with 17 bases in the middle. Germline V gives CDR1 MNHEY, CDR2 SVGAGI. DNA for the CDR3: TGTGCCAGCAGTTACCTTGGGTGGAGCGTACCCACAGATACGCAGTATTTT. As protein: CASSYLGWSVPTDTQYF.

The rearrangement uses TRBV21-1 and TRBJ1-6; the table gives TRBD1 as D, unverified against the DNA. TRBV21-1 is a known pseudogene. The CDR3 extends over 17 amino acids. The CDR3 loop is CASRSGTGDSYNSPLHF. As DNA, the CDR3 is TGTGCCAGCAGATCCGGGACAGGGGACTCCTATAATTCACCCCTCCACTTT.

This clonotype occurred a few times. The rearrangement links TRBV7-2 to TRBJ1-1, with 8 bases aligning to TRBD1. The CDR3 contains 16 residues. V shed 10 bases, J shed 6 bases, and the junction held 19 bases outside the gene matches. The germline CDR1 and CDR2 sequences are SGHTA and FQGNSA. CDR3 loop: CATPVVGDRGYSEAFF. CDR3 sequence (DNA): TGTGCCACCCCGGTAGTTGGAGACAGGGGTTATTCTGAAGCTTTCTTT. Supplemented by reference TRBV7-2 and TRBJ1-1, the full variable domain reads GAGVSQSPSNKVTEKGKDVELRCDPISGHTALYWYRQSLGQGLEFLIYFQGNSAPDKSGLPSDRFSAERTGGSVSTLTIQRTQQEDSAVYLCATPVVGDRGYSEAFFGQGTRLTVV.

The chain has TRBV3-1 and TRBJ2-1; 8 nucleotides match TRBD1. Germline CDR1 and CDR2: LGHDT and YNNKEL (reference sequence). Germline trimming cut 0 bases from V and 4 bases from J; bases unmatched to any gene: 17. The length of the CDR3 is 20 residues. CDR3 nucleotides: TGTGCCAGCAGCCAAGATGCCCTCCTGTCCGGGACAGGACGATACAATGAGCAGTTCTTC. Translation: CASSQDALLSGTGRYNEQFF.

This clonotype was counted between two and nine times. This rearrangement joins TRBV7-9 to TRBJ1-5; unclear D gene. Trimming stripped 4 bases from V and 13 bases from J, with 17 bases between. Germline CDR1 and CDR2: SEHNR and FQNEAQ (reference sequence). CDR3 size: 13 residues. CDR3 sequence reads: CASSSYTSNYQHF. The CDR3 DNA follows: TGTGCCAGCAGCTCCTATACGTCGAATTATCAGCATTTT.

This sequence joins TRBV6-2 or TRBV6-3 and TRBJ1-5; perhaps TRBD1 as D (5 bases). This CDR3 spans 16 amino acids. V was trimmed by 7 bases and J by 3 bases, leaving 19 bases between them. The germline V gene encodes CDR1 MNHEY and CDR2 SVGEGT. The CDR3 protein is CASMSLTRDFNQPQHF. In DNA, the CDR3 is TGTGCCAGCATGTCATTAACTCGGGACTTCAATCAGCCCCAGCATTTT.

This clonotype was seen at least ten times. This rearrangement joins TRBV29-1 to TRBJ2-4; a weak D match, TRBD2 (7 bases). Trimming stripped 7 bases from V and 8 bases from J, with 21 bases between. The CDR3 has 14 amino acids. Germline V lookup: CDR1 SQVTM, CDR2 ANQGSEA. CDR3 region: CSAEGGARPDIQYF. The CDR3 nucleotides are TGCAGCGCCGAGGGGGGGGCGCGTCCAGACATTCAGTACTTC.

CDR3 sequence reads: CASSLARDQPQHF. CDR3 nucleotides: TGTGCCAGCAGCTTAGCGAGAGACCAGCCCCAGCATTTT. The chain carries TRBV7-2 and TRBJ1-5, with no clear D. Trimming cost V 0 bases and J 7 bases, with 7 bases left between them. Per germline, CDR1 SGHTA and CDR2 FQGNSA. There are 13 residues in the CDR3.

The V and J genes are TRBV7-8 and TRBJ1-5; 8 bases agree with TRBD1. The CDR3 extends over 15 amino acids. The junction had 7 bases not matched to a gene; V was cut back by 5 bases and J by 4 bases. Per the germline V gene, CDR1 is SGHVS and CDR2 is FQNEAQ. CDR3 DNA sequence: TGTGCCAGCAGCGCGTACAGGGGGGCGAATCAGCCCCAGCATTTT. As protein: CASSAYRGANQPQHF.

This clonotype was seen a few times. This chain uses TRBV12-3 or TRBV12-4 with TRBJ2-6; possibly TRBD1 for D (6 bases). Trimming took off 7 bases at V and 0 bases at J, with 13 bases between the two ends. CDR3 length equals 16 residues. CDR3 nucleotide sequence: TGTGCCAGCACCAGAACAGGGATCTCTGGGGCCAACGTCCTGACTTTC. Its translation: CASTRTGISGANVLTF.

This clonotype was counted between two and nine times. The chain links TRBV7-8 to TRBJ2-3, with 7 bases lining up with TRBD2. The CDR3 sequence is 17 residues long. CDR1 and CDR2 from the germline V gene are SGHVS and FQNEAQ. Trimming at V came to 5 bases and at J to 0 bases, leaving 11 bases not matched to a gene. The CDR3 protein is CASSIRRLAESTDTQYF. The CDR3 DNA reads as TGTGCCAGCAGCATAAGACGACTAGCAGAAAGCACAGATACGCAGTATTTT.

The chain has TRBV11-2 and TRBJ2-5; 14 bases are shared with TRBD2. From germline, CDR1 is SGHAT and CDR2 FQNNGV. V gave up 1 base and J gave up 1 base; unmatched junction bases: 8. The CDR3 is made up of 19 amino acids. The CDR3 here is CASSLVGLAGGSSQETQYF. In DNA form, the CDR3 reads TGTGCCAGCAGCTTAGTAGGACTAGCGGGGGGCTCCTCCCAAGAGACCCAGTACTTC.

The gene calls are TRBV4-2 and TRBJ2-3, with D perhaps TRBD2 (6 bases). CDR1 LGHNA and CDR2 YNFKEQ come from the germline V gene. The CDR3 spans 17 residues. V lost 5 bases, J lost 2 bases, and 20 bases lay in between. The CDR3 coding sequence is TGTGCCAGCAGCGCCCGACTCCGGGAGCCAAACACAGATACGCAGTATTTT. This gives the protein CASSARLREPNTDTQYF.

Many counts were recorded for this clonotype. This rearrangement joins TRBV12-3 or TRBV12-4 to TRBJ2-5, with 13 bases identical to TRBD2. J lost 9 bases, V lost 3 bases, and 10 bases had no gene match. CDR3 size: 16 residues. CDR3 region: CASSLGTSGARGAQYF. The CDR3 nucleotides are TGTGCCAGCAGTTTGGGGACTAGCGGGGCGAGGGGGGCCCAGTACTTC.

This clonotype has just a few counts. The genes are TRBV20-1 and TRBJ1-1; 7 nucleotides align to TRBD1. This CDR3 spans 15 amino acids. Trimming cost V 0 bases and J 3 bases; bases outside gene matches: 7. Germline CDR1 reads DFQATT; CDR2 reads SNEGSKA (reference sequence). The CDR3 region has the DNA TGCAGTGCTAGAGATAAAAGGACAGGCGACACTGAAGCTTTCTTT. This codes for CSARDKRTGDTEAFF.